The 28 T cell receptor beta chains reported below all come from one sample, sequenced in a study of technical replicates of blood from several donors. TCRdb's copy holds only in-frame clones and misses some; the assay was immunoSEQ multiplex PCR. Among more than 90,000 clones, about 95% were seen once, and the ten largest hold about 0.35%. Sequencing input: T cells isolated from PBMCs. Receptors originate from a human donor in good health.

The chain is built from TRBV7-9 and TRBJ2-7; TRBD2 agrees at 11 bases. Germline V gene data show CDR1 as SEHNR and CDR2 as FQNEAQ (reference sequence). Trimming removed 1 base from V and 2 bases from J; junction bases left unmatched: 7. This CDR3 region has 17 residues. DNA of the CDR3: TGTGCCAGCAGCTTAGATCTCCCGGGACTAGCGGCCTACGAGCAGTACTTC. As protein: CASSLDLPGLAAYEQYF.

This clone was seen a single time. The chain uses TRBV5-6 and TRBJ2-7, with TRBD1 identical over 11 bases. Germline-derived CDR1 and CDR2 are SGHDT and YYEEEE. V was pared by 4 bases and J by 0 bases, with 3 bases of the junction left unmatched. The CDR3 sequence is 15 residues long. CDR3 protein: CASSPGTGGSYEQYF. CDR3 sequence (DNA): TGTGCCAGCAGCCCCGGGACAGGGGGCTCCTACGAGCAGTACTTC.

The rearrangement links TRBV11-3 to TRBJ2-1; possible D gene TRBD1, 6 bases. Trimming took 5 bases from V and 5 from J, leaving 13 bases between them. CDR1 and CDR2 (germline): SGHNT, YENEEA. This CDR3 is 14 amino acids long. CDR3 amino acids: CASSPWTDNNEQFF. CDR3 in DNA: TGTGCCAGCAGCCCTTGGACAGATAACAATGAGCAGTTCTTC.

The chain has TRBV5-4 and TRBJ2-7, with 13 nucleotides matching TRBD2. This CDR3 spans 17 amino acids. J was trimmed by 3 bases and V by 5 bases; bases with no gene match: 11. Per the germline V gene, CDR1 is SGHNT and CDR2 is YYREEE (reference sequence). The chain's CDR3 is CASSLGLAGVSYYEQYF. DNA of the CDR3: TGTGCCAGCAGTTTAGGACTAGCGGGAGTATCCTACTACGAGCAGTACTTC.

This chain uses TRBV18 with TRBJ2-1; the D is unclear. The CDR3 loop spans 11 amino acids. Trimming left V 8 bases short and J 7 bases short, with 9 bases between. Germline-derived CDR1 and CDR2 are KGHSH and LQKENI. In nucleotides, the CDR3 is TGTGCCAGCCTAGATTCTAATGAGCAGTTCTTC. It translates to CASLDSNEQFF.

This sequence joins TRBV6-5 and TRBJ2-1; D unclear. Trimming pared 5 bases from V and 4 bases from J, leaving 3 bases between. Looked up from germline, CDR1 is MNHEY and CDR2 is SVGAGI. This CDR3 has 11 amino acids. The CDR3 here is CASSRYNEQFF. DNA for the CDR3: TGTGCCAGCAGTCGTTACAATGAGCAGTTCTTC.

The V and J genes are TRBV19 and TRBJ2-5, with D tentatively TRBD1 (6 bases). The DNA end is more similar to TRBJ2-7, so the J call may be wrong. Germline V gene sequence: CDR1 LNHDA, CDR2 SQIVND (reference sequence). This CDR3 is 16 amino acids long. The CDR3 DNA is TGTGCCAGTAGTATAGCCCCAGACAGGTACTCCTACGAGCAGTACTTC. This encodes CASSIAPDRYSYEQYF.

The chain couples TRBV10-3 to TRBJ2-5, with a possible D match to TRBD1 (5 bases). CDR3 length equals 14 residues. Germline values: CDR1 ENHRY, CDR2 SYGVKD. The germline V and J ends were trimmed by 3 bases and 6 bases, with 14 bases remaining between them. The CDR3 DNA reads TGTGCCATCAGTGACGACAGACGGCGGAAGACCCAGTACTTC. This gives the protein CAISDDRRRKTQYF.

The chain is built from TRBV4-1 and TRBJ2-7, with TRBD2 identical over 8 bases. Germline CDR1 is MGHRA and CDR2 is YSYEKL. The CDR3 consists of 17 residues. V lost 0 bases and J lost 3; bases outside the gene matches: 10. CDR3 DNA sequence: TGCGCCAGCAGCCAAGAGAAGAGCGGGACTAGAATCTACGAGCAGTACTTC. Translation: CASSQEKSGTRIYEQYF.

The CDR3 coding sequence is TGTGCCAGCAGCCCAGACTGGGGGGGGTATACGCAGTATTTT. This codes for CASSPDWGGYTQYF. The rearrangement uses TRBV7-3 and TRBJ2-3; 7 positions agree with TRBD2. Germline CDR1 is SGHTA and CDR2 is FQGTGA. V trimming: 5 bases; J trimming: 7 bases; junction bases outside the gene matches: 9. The CDR3 spans 14 residues. The whole variable domain, remainder taken from reference TRBV7-3 and TRBJ2-3, is GAGVSQTPSNKVTEKGKYVELRCDPISGHTALYWYRQSLGQGPEFLIYFQGTGAADDSGLPNDRFFAVRPEGSVSTLKIQRTERGDSAVYLCASSPDWGGYTQYFGPGTRLTVL.

CDR3 sequence: CASSLAAAGGGKGEQFF. CDR3 bases: TGTGCCAGCAGCTTAGCGGCAGCGGGAGGTGGCAAGGGTGAGCAGTTCTTC. The chain combines TRBV7-9 with TRBJ2-1, with 9 bases identical to TRBD2. Trimming removed 0 bases from V and 9 bases from J; junction bases left unmatched: 12. The germline gives CDR1 SEHNR, CDR2 FQNEAQ (reference sequence). The CDR3 runs 17 residues.

This clone is a singleton in its sample. V is TRBV11-2 and J is TRBJ1-1, with a possible D match to TRBD1 (5 bases). CDR3 length: 16 residues. Germline CDR1 SGHAT, CDR2 FQNNGV. V gave up 3 bases and J gave up 3 bases, with 17 bases separating them. The CDR3 coding sequence is TGTGCCAGCAGCTTCCGGGGTGGGGGGACGGACACTGAAGCTTTCTTT. Translating gives CASSFRGGGTDTEAFF.

The V and J genes are TRBV7-8 and TRBJ2-1; 9 bases line up with TRBD2. Germline V gene lookup returns CDR1 SGHVS and CDR2 FQNEAQ. The CDR3 covers 15 residues. J lost 7 bases, V lost 2 bases, and 6 bases had no gene match. Here the CDR3 DNA reads TGTGCCAGCAGCTTATCTGGCGGGGGGGCAAATGAGCAGTTCTTC. Translated: CASSLSGGGANEQFF.

J is TRBJ2-3 and V is TRBV14; 8 nucleotides agree with TRBD2. CDR3 length: 19 amino acids. J gave up 5 bases and V 0 bases, and 16 bases lay outside the gene matches. CDR1 SGHDN and CDR2 FVKESK come from the germline V gene. CDR3 amino acids: CASSQEYIGRALKEDTQYF. CDR3 DNA: TGTGCCAGCAGCCAAGAATATATCGGGAGGGCCTTAAAGGAAGATACGCAGTATTTT.

The chain recombines TRBV5-1 with TRBJ2-3; a weak D match, TRBD2 (6 bases). Trimming pared 6 bases from V and 2 bases from J, leaving 19 bases between. In germline, CDR1 is SGHRS, CDR2 YFSETQ. The CDR3 spans 16 residues. CDR3 amino acids: CASISGSRTITDTQYF. In DNA form, the CDR3 reads TGCGCCAGCATTTCAGGGAGCAGGACTATCACAGATACGCAGTATTTT. Full variable domain (remainder filled in from reference TRBV5-1 and TRBJ2-3): KAGVTQTPRYLIKTRGQQVTLSCSPISGHRSVSWYQQTPGQGLQFLFEYFSETQRNKGNFPGRFSGRQFSNSRSEMNVSTLELGDSALYLCASISGSRTITDTQYFGPGTRLTVL.

The rearrangement joins TRBV5-6 to TRBJ1-5; a possible D gene is TRBD1 (5 bases). This CDR3 is built from 15 residues. V was shortened by 0 bases and J by 1 base, with 8 bases between the two germline ends. The germline V gene has CDR1 SGHDT and CDR2 YYEEEE. The CDR3 coding sequence is TGTGCCAGCAGCTTGGGGGCAGGGAGCAATCAGCCCCAGCATTTT. This codes for CASSLGAGSNQPQHF.

This chain connects TRBV14 to TRBJ2-1; tentative D call: TRBD1 (5 bases). Germline loops: CDR1 SGHDN, CDR2 FVKESK. V lost 1 base and J lost 15, with 16 bases in between. The CDR3 sequence is 13 residues long. In nucleotides, the CDR3 is TGTGCCAGCAGCCAAGTTACAGGATTAGGGTTGTTCTTC. This encodes CASSQVTGLGLFF.

The V and J genes are TRBV2 and TRBJ1-4, with 9 bases fitting TRBD1. With V trimmed by 11 bases and J by 5 bases, 6 bases remained unmatched. The CDR3 is made up of 13 amino acids. From germline, CDR1 is SNHLY and CDR2 FYNNEI. This CDR3 reads CAGKTGGNEKLFF. CDR3 bases: TGTGCCGGAAAGACAGGGGGGAATGAAAAACTGTTTTTT.

CDR3 bases: TGTGCCAGCAGCCCCCCCGACAGGAGGCCGTCCGAGCAGTACTTC. Amino acids: CASSPPDRRPSEQYF. The gene calls are TRBV7-9 and TRBJ2-7, with TRBD1 as a possible D gene (6 bases). Trimming removed 5 bases from V and 6 bases from J, with 20 bases in between. Germline CDR1 and CDR2: SEHNR and FQNEAQ (reference sequence). This CDR3 has 15 amino acids. Based on the CDR3 plus reference TRBV7-9 and TRBJ2-7, the full variable domain is DTGVSQNPRHKITKRGQNVTFRCDPISEHNRLYWYRQTLGQGPEFLTYFQNEAQLEKSRLLSDRFSAERPKGSFSTLEIQRTEQGDSAMYLCASSPPDRRPSEQYFGPGTRLTVT.

The chain joins TRBV20-1 to TRBJ2-7; no reliable D call. V shed 4 bases and J shed 3 bases, with 7 bases lying between them. From germline, CDR1 is DFQATT and CDR2 SNEGSKA (reference sequence). The CDR3 consists of 11 residues. CDR3 coding DNA: TGCAGTGCTACAGTTGACTACGAGCAGTACTTC. Residues: CSATVDYEQYF.

J is TRBJ2-7 and V is TRBV7-8; possible D gene TRBD2, 5 bases. This CDR3 has 15 residues. CDR1 SGHVS and CDR2 FQNEAQ come from the germline V gene. V was clipped by 5 bases and J by 2 bases, with 16 bases between them. The CDR3: CASSPGVAYTYEQYF. The CDR3 coding sequence is TGTGCCAGCAGCCCCGGGGTAGCGTATACCTACGAGCAGTACTTC.

The rearrangement joins TRBV18 to TRBJ1-5; D possibly corresponds to TRBD1 (5 bases). CDR1 and CDR2 (germline): KGHSH, LQKENI. V gave up 2 bases and J gave up 1 base, with 6 bases separating them. The CDR3 runs to 14 residues. CDR3 sequence: CASSPDRSNQPQHF. The DNA of the CDR3 is TGTGCCAGCTCACCAGACAGAAGCAATCAGCCCCAGCATTTT.

This clone was counted a single time. This sequence joins TRBV27 and TRBJ1-2; tentative D call: TRBD1 (5 bases). There are 15 residues in the CDR3. Trimming removed 5 bases at V and 2 bases at J, with 15 bases between. The germline CDR1 and CDR2 sequences are MNHEY and SMNVEV (reference sequence). The CDR3 coding sequence is TGTGCCAGCAGTCCCCTCAGGGCAGGAAACTATGGCTACACCTTC. Amino acids: CASSPLRAGNYGYTF.

The rearrangement links TRBV19 to TRBJ1-6, with 9 bases lining up with TRBD1. The CDR3 runs 13 residues. From germline, CDR1 is LNHDA and CDR2 SQIVND (reference sequence). V dropped 6 bases and J dropped 9; count of bases not matched to a gene: 3. This chain's CDR3 is CASRQGAGSPLHF. The CDR3 DNA sequence: TGTGCCAGTAGACAGGGGGCAGGTTCACCCCTCCACTTT.

The chain has TRBV5-6 and TRBJ1-1, with a possible D match to TRBD1 (5 bases). The CDR3 length is 15 residues. Germline lookup yields CDR1 SGHDT and CDR2 YYEEEE. V dropped 3 bases and J dropped 5 bases, with 17 bases sitting between them. CDR3 in amino acids: CASSSGHLRRTEAFF. The CDR3 coding sequence is TGTGCCAGCAGCTCCGGACACCTTCGGCGGACTGAAGCTTTCTTT.

V usage is TRBV5-4 and J usage is TRBJ2-3, with no clear D. The V end was cut by 5 bases, the J end by 0 bases, with 7 bases between. The germline V gene encodes CDR1 SGHNT and CDR2 YYREEE (reference sequence). This CDR3 spans 13 amino acids. CDR3 amino acids: CASRNTSTDTQYF. Here the CDR3 DNA reads TGTGCCAGCAGAAATACTAGCACAGATACGCAGTATTTT.

This clone was found a few times. The gene calls are TRBV7-3 and TRBJ1-1; perhaps TRBD1 as D (6 bases). Germline lookup yields CDR1 SGHTA and CDR2 FQGTGA. This CDR3 has 14 amino acids. V shed 3 bases and J shed 3 bases, with 11 bases lying between them. The CDR3: CASSFRGGDTEAFF. Written as DNA, the CDR3 is TGTGCCAGCAGCTTTAGAGGGGGGGACACTGAAGCTTTCTTT.

This clone was observed once. The chain joins TRBV7-2 to TRBJ1-4; D gene unclear. V was shortened by 5 bases and J by 2 bases, with 21 bases between the two germline ends. This CDR3 is 18 amino acids long. The germline V gene encodes CDR1 SGHTA and CDR2 FQGNSA. The CDR3 region has the DNA TGTGCCAGCAGCGCCGAATCCATCGGGCGGGGTACTAATGAAAAACTGTTTTTT. Amino acids: CASSAESIGRGTNEKLFF.